This T cell receptor beta chain came from a study of blood T cell repertoires in COVID-19 (dated by TCRdb to 2019 to 2021). Concerning the study at large: The collaborator samples originated in the United States, Italy and Spain and spanned the acute and convalescent phases of COVID-19. The material from the prospective study consisted of cDNA or gDNA derived from T cells, B-cell-depleted T cells, or PBMCs. The dataset comprised deeply sampled blood TCRbeta repertoires from subjects exposed to, actively infected with, or recovered from COVID-19. The repertoires were released in a freely available public database intended as a resource for research on the immune response to SARS-CoV-2. Samples were obtained from the ongoing ImmuneRACE study (first 160 participants) and from about 1,300 subjects provided by 6 global collaborators. Sample metadata almost always included a de-identified subject ID, COVID-19 status, age in years and sex. HLA class I and class II types, where available, came from metadata supplied by the sample provider rather than from assay-based typing. Findings and caveats that apply to the study as a whole: Clinical and demographic metadata were provided uncurated, with the amount varying by source and participant.

One collaborating source in Seattle enrolled patients during active infection and followed them longitudinally through the course of disease. Collaborating institutions collected whole blood in K2EDTA tubes following their own protocols. For TCRbeta analysis, collaborator samples were shipped as frozen whole blood, as isolated PBMCs, or as DNA extracted from either sample type. A note on this clone: It has no known antigen specificity. Base qualities are not at hand, and no much larger clone is one base apart.

CDR1 MNHEY and CDR2 SVGAGI were looked up in the germline V gene. Spanning cysteine to phenylalanine, the CDR3 consists of 15 amino acids. Here the CDR3 DNA is all that survives: 45 bases in frame from base 1. Trimmed from V: 6 bases; trimmed from J: 7 bases; junction bases lacking a gene match: 9. The immunoSEQ Assay, a bias-controlled multiplex PCR, was used to amplify TCRbeta CDR3 regions from genomic DNA. Under the source paper's analysis protocol: Nucleated cell counts per sample were estimated from amplification of reference gene primers within the assay. Sequence reads were collapsed and filtered to measure the absolute abundance of every unique TCRbeta CDR3 rearrangement. For each sample, productive Simpson clonality was calculated by taking the square root of Simpson's diversity index across productive rearrangements. TCRdb mirrors the immuneACCESS table, restricted to in-frame sequences. Some clones are absent from its copies; in checked studies, under half trace to an unresolved V gene, and the reason for the others is unknown. From that table come the V and J calls and clone size; the DNA was used to work out D and trimming. The sample table shows some 73,000 clones, and 75% to 85% are seen once. The top ten hold around 9.6% of the sample.

The TCR originated in a man aged 50 to 59 with COVID-19, enrolled during active disease. Material: peripheral blood. This sequence uses TRBV6-5 and TRBJ2-1; 10 central bases correspond to TRBD1. CDR3 loop: CASSSGTGEANEQFF. The sequenced DNA: TGTGCCAGCAGCTCCGGGACAGGGGAGGCGAATGAGCAGTTCTTC.